This record covers a single T cell receptor beta chain. These data are taken from a study of shared clonotypes between healthy human individuals. Sequencing was performed with immunoSEQ multiplex PCR; in TCRdb, only in-frame clones are kept and a portion is missing. Altogether hundreds of thousands of clones are present, roughly 83% being singletons, with the ten largest covering over 10%. The CDR3 runs 14 residues. Germline V gives CDR1 SGHRS, CDR2 YFSETQ. The germline V and J ends were trimmed by 1 base and 5 bases, with 12 bases remaining between them. Sequences were obtained from PBMCs. This clonotype was sampled from a woman in her thirties or forties in good health. Some clones in this sample may be carry-over from other donors' samples. The rearrangement joins TRBV5-1 to TRBJ2-5; D uncertain. As DNA, the CDR3 is TGCGCCAGCAGCTTGATTTCGGGTGAGGAGACCCAGTACTTC. It specifies CASSLISGEETQYF.